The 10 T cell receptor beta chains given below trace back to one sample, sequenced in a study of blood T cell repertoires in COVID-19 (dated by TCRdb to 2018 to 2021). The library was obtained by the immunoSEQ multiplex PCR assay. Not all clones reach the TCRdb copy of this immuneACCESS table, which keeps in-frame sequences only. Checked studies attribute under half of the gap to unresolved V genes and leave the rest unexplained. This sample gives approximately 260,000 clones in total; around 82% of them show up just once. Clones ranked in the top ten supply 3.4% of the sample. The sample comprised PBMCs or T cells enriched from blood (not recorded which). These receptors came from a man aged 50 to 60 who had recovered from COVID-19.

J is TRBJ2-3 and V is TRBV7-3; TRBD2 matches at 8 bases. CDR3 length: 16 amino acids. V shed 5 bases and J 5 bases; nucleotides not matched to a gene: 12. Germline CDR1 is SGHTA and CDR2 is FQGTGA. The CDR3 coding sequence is TGTGCCAGCAGCCTCCTGACTAGCGTTACGGGAGATACGCAGTATTTT. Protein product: CASSLLTSVTGDTQYF.

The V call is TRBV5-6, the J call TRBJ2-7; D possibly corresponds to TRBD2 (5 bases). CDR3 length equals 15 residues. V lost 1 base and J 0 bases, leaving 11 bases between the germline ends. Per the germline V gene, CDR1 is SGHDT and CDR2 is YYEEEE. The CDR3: CASSLNPGGSYEQYF. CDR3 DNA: TGTGCCAGCAGCTTGAACCCAGGAGGCTCCTACGAGCAGTACTTC.

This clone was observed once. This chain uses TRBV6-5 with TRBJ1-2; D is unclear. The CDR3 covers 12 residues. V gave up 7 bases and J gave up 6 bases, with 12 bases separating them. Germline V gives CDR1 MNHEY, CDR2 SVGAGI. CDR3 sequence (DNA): TGTGCCAGCATATCTCCAGATGATGGCTACACCTTC. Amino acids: CASISPDDGYTF.

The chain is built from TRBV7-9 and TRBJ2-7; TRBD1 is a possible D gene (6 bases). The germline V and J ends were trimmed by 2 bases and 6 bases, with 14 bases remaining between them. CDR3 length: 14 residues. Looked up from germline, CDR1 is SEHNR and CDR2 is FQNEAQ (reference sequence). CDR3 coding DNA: TGTGCCAGCAGCTTACAGGGGTGGCTTTCCGAGCAGTACTTC. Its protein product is CASSLQGWLSEQYF.

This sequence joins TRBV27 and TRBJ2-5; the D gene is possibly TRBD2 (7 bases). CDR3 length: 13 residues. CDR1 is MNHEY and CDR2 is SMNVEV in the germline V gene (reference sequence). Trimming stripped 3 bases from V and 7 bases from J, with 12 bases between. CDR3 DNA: TGTGCCAGCAGTTTCGGGGGGCGCGGGACCCAGTACTTC. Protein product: CASSFGGRGTQYF.

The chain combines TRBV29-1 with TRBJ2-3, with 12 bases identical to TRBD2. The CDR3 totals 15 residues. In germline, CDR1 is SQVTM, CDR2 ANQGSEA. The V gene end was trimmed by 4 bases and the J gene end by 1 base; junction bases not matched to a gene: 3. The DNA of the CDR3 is TGCAGCGTTGGACTAGCGGGAGCTGGCACAGATACGCAGTATTTT. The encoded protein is CSVGLAGAGTDTQYF.

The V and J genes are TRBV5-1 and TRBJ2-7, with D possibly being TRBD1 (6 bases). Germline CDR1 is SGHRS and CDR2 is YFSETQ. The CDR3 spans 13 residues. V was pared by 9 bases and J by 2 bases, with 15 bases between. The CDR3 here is CATTPRTAYEQYF. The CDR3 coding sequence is TGCGCCACCACTCCCCGGACAGCCTACGAGCAGTACTTC.

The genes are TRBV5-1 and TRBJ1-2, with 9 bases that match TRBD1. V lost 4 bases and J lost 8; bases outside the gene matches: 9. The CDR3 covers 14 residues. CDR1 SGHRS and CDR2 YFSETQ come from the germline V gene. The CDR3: CASSPFTGGLGYTF. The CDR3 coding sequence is TGCGCCAGCAGCCCATTTACAGGGGGCTTGGGCTACACCTTC.

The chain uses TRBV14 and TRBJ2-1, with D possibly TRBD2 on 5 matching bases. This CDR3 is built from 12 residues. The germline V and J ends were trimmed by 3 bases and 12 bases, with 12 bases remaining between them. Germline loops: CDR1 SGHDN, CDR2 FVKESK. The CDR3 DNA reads TGTGCCAGCAGCCAGAGGGCCGGATTGCAGTTCTTC. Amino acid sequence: CASSQRAGLQFF.

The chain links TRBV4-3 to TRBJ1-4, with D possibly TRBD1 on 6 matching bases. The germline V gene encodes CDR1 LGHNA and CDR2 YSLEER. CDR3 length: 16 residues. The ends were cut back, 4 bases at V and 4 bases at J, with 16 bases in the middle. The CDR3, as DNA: TGCGCCAGCAGCCCGGAAGGGGGTCGATTTAATGAAAAACTGTTTTTT. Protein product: CASSPEGGRFNEKLFF.